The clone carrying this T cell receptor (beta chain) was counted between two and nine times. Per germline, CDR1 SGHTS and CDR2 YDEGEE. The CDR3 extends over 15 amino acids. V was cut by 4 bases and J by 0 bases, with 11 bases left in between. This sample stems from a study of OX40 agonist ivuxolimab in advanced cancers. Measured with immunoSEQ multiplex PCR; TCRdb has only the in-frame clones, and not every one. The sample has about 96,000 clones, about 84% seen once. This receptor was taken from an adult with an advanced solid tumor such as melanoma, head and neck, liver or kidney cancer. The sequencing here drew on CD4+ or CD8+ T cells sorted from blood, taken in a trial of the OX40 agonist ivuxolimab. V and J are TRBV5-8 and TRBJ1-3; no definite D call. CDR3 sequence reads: CASSRSGLSGNTIYF. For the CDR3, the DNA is TGTGCCAGCAGCCGTAGTGGCCTCTCTGGAAACACCATATATTTT.